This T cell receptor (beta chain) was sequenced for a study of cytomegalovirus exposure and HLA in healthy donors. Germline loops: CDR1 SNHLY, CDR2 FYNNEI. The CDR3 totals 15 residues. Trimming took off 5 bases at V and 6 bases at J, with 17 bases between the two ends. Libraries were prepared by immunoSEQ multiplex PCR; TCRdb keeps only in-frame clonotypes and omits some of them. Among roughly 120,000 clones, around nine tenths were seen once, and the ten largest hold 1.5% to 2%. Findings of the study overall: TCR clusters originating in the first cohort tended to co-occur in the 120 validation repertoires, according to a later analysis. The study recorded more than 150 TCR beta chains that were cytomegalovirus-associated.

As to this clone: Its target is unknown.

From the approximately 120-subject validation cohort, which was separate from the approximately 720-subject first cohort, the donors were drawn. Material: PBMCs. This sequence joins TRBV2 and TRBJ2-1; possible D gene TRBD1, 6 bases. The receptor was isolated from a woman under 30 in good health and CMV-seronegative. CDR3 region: CASSHDRQFPNEQFF. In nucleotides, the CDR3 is TGTGCCAGCAGTCATGACAGGCAATTCCCCAATGAGCAGTTCTTC.